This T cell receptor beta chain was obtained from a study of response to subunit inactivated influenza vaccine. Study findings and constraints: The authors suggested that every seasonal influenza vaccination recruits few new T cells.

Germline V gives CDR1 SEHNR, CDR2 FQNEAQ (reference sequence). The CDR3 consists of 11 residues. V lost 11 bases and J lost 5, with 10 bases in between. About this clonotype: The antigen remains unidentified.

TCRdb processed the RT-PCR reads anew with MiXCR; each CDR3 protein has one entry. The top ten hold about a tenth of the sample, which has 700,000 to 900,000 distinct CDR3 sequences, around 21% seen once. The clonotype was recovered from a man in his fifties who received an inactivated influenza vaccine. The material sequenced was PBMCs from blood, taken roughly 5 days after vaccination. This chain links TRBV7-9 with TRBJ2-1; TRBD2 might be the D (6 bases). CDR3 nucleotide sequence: TGTGCCCTAGCGCCTCACAATGAGCAGTTCTTC. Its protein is CALAPHNEQFF.